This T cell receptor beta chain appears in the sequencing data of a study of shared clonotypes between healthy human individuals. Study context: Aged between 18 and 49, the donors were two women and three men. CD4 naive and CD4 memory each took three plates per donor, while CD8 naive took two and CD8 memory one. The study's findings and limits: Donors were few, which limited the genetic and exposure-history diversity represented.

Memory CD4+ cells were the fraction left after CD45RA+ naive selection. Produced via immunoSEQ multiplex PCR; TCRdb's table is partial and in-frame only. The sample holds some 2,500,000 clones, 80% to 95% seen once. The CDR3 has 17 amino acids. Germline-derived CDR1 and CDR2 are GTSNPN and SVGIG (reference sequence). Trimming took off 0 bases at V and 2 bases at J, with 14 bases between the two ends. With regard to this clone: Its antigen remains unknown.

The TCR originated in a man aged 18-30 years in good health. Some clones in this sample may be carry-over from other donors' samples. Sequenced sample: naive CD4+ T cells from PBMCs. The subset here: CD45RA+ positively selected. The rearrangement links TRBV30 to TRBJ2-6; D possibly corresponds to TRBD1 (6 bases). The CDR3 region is CAWSVRVPGAGANVLTF. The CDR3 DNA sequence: TGTGCCTGGAGTGTACGGGTCCCAGGGGCTGGGGCCAACGTCCTGACTTTC.